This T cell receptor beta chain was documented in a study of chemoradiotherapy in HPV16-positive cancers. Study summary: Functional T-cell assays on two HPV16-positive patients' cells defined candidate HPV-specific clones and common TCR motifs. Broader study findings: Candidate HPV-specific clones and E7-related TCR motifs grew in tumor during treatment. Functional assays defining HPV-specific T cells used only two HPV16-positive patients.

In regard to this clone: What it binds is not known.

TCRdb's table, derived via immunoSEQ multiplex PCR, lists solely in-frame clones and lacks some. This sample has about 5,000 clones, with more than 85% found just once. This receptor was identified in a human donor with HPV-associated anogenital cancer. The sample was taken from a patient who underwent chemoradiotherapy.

This CDR3 is CSSEGSYGYTF. In DNA, the CDR3 is TGCAGTTCGGAGGGGAGCTATGGCTACACCTTC. The rearrangement uses TRBV20-1 and TRBJ1-2; the D gene is possibly TRBD1 (5 bases). Germline-derived CDR1 and CDR2 are DFQATT and SNEGSKA (reference sequence). V was cut by 8 bases and J by 4 bases, with 11 bases left in between. The CDR3 has 11 amino acids.